These T cell receptor beta chains were read from a single sample in a study of identical twins. TCRdb reprocessed the 5' RACE reads with MiXCR, giving one entry per CDR3 protein. The table records fewer than 900,000 distinct CDR3 sequences, around a sixth of them present only once. This sample was shared with a second study, whose subject was T cells expressing NK-cell markers.

Source material: PBMCs. Receptors originate from a woman between 18 and 29 years old in good health. Both conserved end residues are part of each CDR3. A D gene is named only where the DNA matches it firmly. Clone size appears in some rows only: once, few, many, or a class for an expanded clone.

j_call clone_size v_call d_call cdr3_nt cdr3_aa
TRBJ2-7 NA TRBV6-5 TRBD1 TGTGCCAGCAGTTACCTACGAGCTGGAAGGGGGACAGGGCCTTACGAGCAGTACTTC CASSYLRAGRGTGPYEQYF
TRBJ1-1 few TRBV7-2 NA TGTGCCAGCTACCGATCCGGAGGCACTGAAGCTTTCTTT CASYRSGGTEAFF
TRBJ2-7 NA TRBV20-1 TRBD2 TGCAGTGCTAGAGACGGACTAGCGGGTATCTACGAGCAGTACTTC CSARDGLAGIYEQYF
TRBJ2-1 NA TRBV20-1 TRBD1 TGCAGTGCTAGAGATGTCGACAGGGAAAATGAGCAGTTCTTC CSARDVDRENEQFF
TRBJ1-4 NA TRBV27 NA TGTGCCAGCTGCCGCGCTGGGGGCGGTAGGGAAAAACTGTTTTTT CASCRAGGGREKLFF
TRBJ2-4 NA TRBV27 TRBD1 TGTGCCAGCAGGGGGACAGGGGGCGCCGGAAACATTCAGTACTTC CASRGTGGAGNIQYF
TRBJ2-3 few TRBV4-3 NA TGCGCCAGCAGCCAAGAGCCGAACAGATACGAATACACGCAGTATTTT CASSQEPNRYEYTQYF
TRBJ1-5 NA TRBV29-1 NA TGCAGCGTTGGGCACTCCAATCAGCCCCAGCATTTT CSVGHSNQPQHF
TRBJ2-1 NA TRBV7-9 NA TGTGCCAGCAGTCGGGACTCCCTGAACTCCTACAATGAGCAGTTCTTC CASSRDSLNSYNEQFF
TRBJ2-1 NA TRBV20-1 NA TGCAGTGCTTACGCGTGGACCGCCTACAATGAGCAGTTCTTC CSAYAWTAYNEQFF
TRBJ2-2 NA TRBV20-1 TRBD2 TGCAGTGCTACCGGACTAGCTCTCACCGGGGAGCTGTTTTTT CSATGLALTGELFF
TRBJ2-5 NA TRBV5-1 NA TGCGCCAGCAGCTCCCAGAGGCAGGGAGAGACCCAGTACTTC CASSSQRQGETQYF
TRBJ2-1 NA TRBV6-1 TRBD2 TGTGCCACACTCGGACTAGCGGGAGGGCCGAATGAGCAGTTCTTC CATLGLAGGPNEQFF
TRBJ1-5 few TRBV13 NA TGTGCCAGCAGCTTAGGAGGGCAGGGAATGGAACAGCCCCAGCATTTT CASSLGGQGMEQPQHF
TRBJ2-1 few TRBV3-1 NA TGTGCCAGCAGCCAAGGGTCCGTGCAGTTCTTC CASSQGSVQFF
TRBJ1-1 NA TRBV6-2/TRBV6-3 NA TGTGCCAGCAGTTACTCGACCGTGGATCAGGGTCACACTGAAGCTTTCTTT CASSYSTVDQGHTEAFF
TRBJ2-3 few TRBV7-2 NA TGTGCCAGCAGCTTAGACGTACTTCGGACGGATACGCAGTATTTT CASSLDVLRTDTQYF
TRBJ2-1 NA TRBV5-1 NA TGCGCCAGCAGCTTGGGCCAGGTAGACAATGAGCAGTTCTTC CASSLGQVDNEQFF
TRBJ1-1 many TRBV12-3/TRBV12-4 NA TGTGCCAGCACCTCAGCGAACCTGAACACTGAAGCTTTCTTT CASTSANLNTEAFF
TRBJ2-5 once TRBV20-1 TRBD2 TGCAGTGCATCCGCGGGAGGGAGGGAGACCCAGTACTTC CSASAGGRETQYF
TRBJ2-1 NA TRBV6-1 NA TGTGCCAGCAGCCGCGGAAGGGGCGCAGGCGACAATGAGCAGTTCTTC CASSRGRGAGDNEQFF
TRBJ2-1 few TRBV13 NA TGTGCCAGCGGCGTGAATGAGCAGTTCTTC CASGVNEQFF
TRBJ1-4 NA TRBV5-1 NA TGCGCCAGCAGCTTGGACATCTGGGGTGAAAAACTGTTTTTT CASSLDIWGEKLFF
TRBJ2-7 NA TRBV7-2 TRBD1 TGTGCCAGCAGTCGGACAGGGGGCGCGCCCTACGAGCAGTACTTC CASSRTGGAPYEQYF
TRBJ2-1 few TRBV27 TRBD2 TGTGCCAGCAGTCCCTGGACTAGCGGGTTTGAGCAGTTCTTC CASSPWTSGFEQFF
TRBJ1-1 NA TRBV5-1 NA TGCGCCAGCAGCGAGGGGTGGGTCGCAACGGGCACTGAAGCTTTCTTT CASSEGWVATGTEAFF
TRBJ1-1 NA TRBV6-6 NA TGTGCCACCGCTGCAGGGCGCACTGAAGCTTTCTTT CATAAGRTEAFF
TRBJ2-1 NA TRBV5-1 TRBD2 TGCGCCAGCAGCCACGGGACTAGCTCATTGGATGAGCAGTTCTTC CASSHGTSSLDEQFF
TRBJ2-7 NA TRBV9 TRBD1 TGTGCCAGCAGCGTCAATCCAGGGGGCGGCTACGAGCAGTACTTC CASSVNPGGGYEQYF
TRBJ1-5 NA TRBV20-1 NA TGCAGTGTTGTGAACACGGCCAATCAGCCCCAGCATTTT CSVVNTANQPQHF
TRBJ2-5 NA TRBV20-1 TRBD2 TGCAGTGCTACCCCCCGACTAGCGGGGGGCCAAGAGACCCAGTACTTC CSATPRLAGGQETQYF
TRBJ2-7 NA TRBV7-9 NA TGTGCCAGCAGCTTACCAGCAACCTCCTACGAGCAGTACTTC CASSLPATSYEQYF
TRBJ2-1 NA TRBV20-1 TRBD2 TGCAGTGCTAAAGGGACTAGCGGACGAAACAATGAGCAGTTCTTC CSAKGTSGRNNEQFF
TRBJ1-1 NA TRBV5-6 NA TGTGCCAGCAGCTTGGGTTTAGTGGCTTTCTTT CASSLGLVAFF
TRBJ2-3 NA TRBV7-9 NA TGTGCCAGCACCTTTAGCGGAGATACGCAGTATTTT CASTFSGDTQYF
TRBJ2-1 NA TRBV20-1 NA TGCAGTGTGGTGTGGGGCAATGAGCAGTTCTTC CSVVWGNEQFF
TRBJ2-5 few TRBV20-1 TRBD2 TGCAGTGCTACCCTAGCGGGCCGGGTTCAGACCCAGTACTTC CSATLAGRVQTQYF
TRBJ2-2 NA TRBV11-2 TRBD1 TGTGCCAGCAGAAGCTTTCCGGGACAGGGGAACGGGGAGCTGTTTTTT CASRSFPGQGNGELFF
TRBJ2-7 few TRBV12-3/TRBV12-4 TRBD2 TGTGCCAGCAGTCCCCCCCCGGGAGGGAAATACGAGCAGTACTTC CASSPPPGGKYEQYF
TRBJ2-1 NA TRBV4-3 TRBD2 TGCGCCAGCAGCCAAGCGGGAGGAGCCTACAATGAGCAGTTCTTC CASSQAGGAYNEQFF
TRBJ2-2 NA TRBV5-1 TRBD1 TGCGCCAGCAGCGACAGGGTAGGAGACACCGGGGAGCTGTTTTTT CASSDRVGDTGELFF
TRBJ2-6 NA TRBV10-3 NA TGTGCCATCAGTGTTCGAGGGAGAGACGTCGATCGTGGGGCCAACGTCCTGACTTTC CAISVRGRDVDRGANVLTF
TRBJ2-1 NA TRBV28 NA TGTGCCAGCAGCTTCAGAACAGGGTTTGTTTTCAATGAGCAGTTCTTC CASSFRTGFVFNEQFF
TRBJ2-3 NA TRBV21-1 NA TGTGCCAGCAGCAAACGCCTCGCAGGAGATACGCAGTATTTT CASSKRLAGDTQYF
TRBJ1-1 few TRBV29-1 NA TGCAGCGTTCGAAGGGGGGGAACTGAAGCTTTCTTT CSVRRGGTEAFF